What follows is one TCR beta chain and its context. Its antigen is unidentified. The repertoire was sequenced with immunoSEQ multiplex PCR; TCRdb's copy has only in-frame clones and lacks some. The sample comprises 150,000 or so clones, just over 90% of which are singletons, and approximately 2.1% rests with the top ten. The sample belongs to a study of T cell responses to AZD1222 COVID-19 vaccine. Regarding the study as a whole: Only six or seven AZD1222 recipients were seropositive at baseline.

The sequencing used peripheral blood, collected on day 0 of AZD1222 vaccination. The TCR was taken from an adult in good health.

The CDR3 sequence: CASSGTGGDYGYTF. In DNA form, the CDR3 reads TGCGCCAGCTCCGGGACAGGGGGCGACTATGGCTACACCTTC. The V gene is TRBV5-1, the J gene TRBJ1-2; 12 nucleotides align to TRBD1. V lost 7 bases and J lost 3; bases outside the gene matches: 4. CDR3 size: 14 residues. In germline, CDR1 is SGHRS, CDR2 YFSETQ. Drawing the rest from reference TRBV5-1 and TRBJ1-2, the complete variable domain is KAGVTQTPRYLIKTRGQQVTLSCSPISGHRSVSWYQQTPGQGLQFLFEYFSETQRNKGNFPGRFSGRQFSNSRSEMNVSTLELGDSALYLCASSGTGGDYGYTFGSGTRLTVV.